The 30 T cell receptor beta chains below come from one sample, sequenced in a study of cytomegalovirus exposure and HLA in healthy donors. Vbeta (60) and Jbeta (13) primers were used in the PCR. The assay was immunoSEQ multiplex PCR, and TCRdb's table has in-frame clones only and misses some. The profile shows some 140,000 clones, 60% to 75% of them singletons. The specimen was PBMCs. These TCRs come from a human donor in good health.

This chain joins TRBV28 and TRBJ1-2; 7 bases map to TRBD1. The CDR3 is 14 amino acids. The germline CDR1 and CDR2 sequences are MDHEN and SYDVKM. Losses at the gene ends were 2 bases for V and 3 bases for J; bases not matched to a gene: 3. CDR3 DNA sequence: TGTGCCAGCAGTTTACGGGACAGATACTATGGCTACACCTTC. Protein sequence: CASSLRDRYYGYTF.

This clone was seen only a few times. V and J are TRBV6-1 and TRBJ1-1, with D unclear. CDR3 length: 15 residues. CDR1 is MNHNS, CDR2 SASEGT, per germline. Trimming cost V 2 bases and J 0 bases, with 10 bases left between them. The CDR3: CASSERRRMNTEAFF. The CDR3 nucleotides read TGTGCCAGCAGTGAAAGACGGAGAATGAACACTGAAGCTTTCTTT.

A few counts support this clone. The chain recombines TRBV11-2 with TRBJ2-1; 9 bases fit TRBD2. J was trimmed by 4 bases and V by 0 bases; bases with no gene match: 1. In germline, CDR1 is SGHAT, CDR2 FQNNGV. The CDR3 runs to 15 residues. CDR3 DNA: TGTGCCAGCAGCTTAGAGACTAGCGGATACAATGAGCAGTTCTTC. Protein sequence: CASSLETSGYNEQFF.

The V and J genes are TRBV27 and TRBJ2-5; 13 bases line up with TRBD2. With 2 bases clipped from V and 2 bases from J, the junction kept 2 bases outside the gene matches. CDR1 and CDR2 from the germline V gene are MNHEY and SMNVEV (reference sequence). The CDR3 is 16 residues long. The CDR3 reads CASSLGLAGVQETQYF. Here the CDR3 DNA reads TGTGCCAGCAGTTTAGGACTAGCGGGAGTACAAGAGACCCAGTACTTC.

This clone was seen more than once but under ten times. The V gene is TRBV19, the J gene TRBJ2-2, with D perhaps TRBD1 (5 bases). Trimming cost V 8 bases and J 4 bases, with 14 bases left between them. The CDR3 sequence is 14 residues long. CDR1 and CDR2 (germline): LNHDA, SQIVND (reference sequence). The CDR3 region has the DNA TGTGCCAGTCGACCCGGACAACGCACCGGGGAGCTGTTTTTT. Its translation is CASRPGQRTGELFF.

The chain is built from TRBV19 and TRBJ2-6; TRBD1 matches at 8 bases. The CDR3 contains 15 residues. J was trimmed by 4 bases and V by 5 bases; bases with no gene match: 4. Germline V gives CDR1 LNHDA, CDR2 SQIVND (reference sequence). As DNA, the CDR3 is TGTGCCAGTAGTGGACAGGGTACCGGGGCCAACGTCCTGACTTTC. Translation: CASSGQGTGANVLTF.

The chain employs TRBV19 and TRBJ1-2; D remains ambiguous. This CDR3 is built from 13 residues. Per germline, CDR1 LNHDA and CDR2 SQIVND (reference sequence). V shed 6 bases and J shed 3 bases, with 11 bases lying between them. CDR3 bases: TGTGCCAGTAGCAAAGACATTGACTATGGCTACACCTTC. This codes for CASSKDIDYGYTF.

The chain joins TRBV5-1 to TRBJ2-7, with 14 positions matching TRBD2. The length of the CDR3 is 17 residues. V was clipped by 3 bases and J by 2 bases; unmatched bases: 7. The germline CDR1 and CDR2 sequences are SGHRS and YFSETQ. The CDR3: CASSSGTSGRTTYEQYF. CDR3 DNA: TGCGCCAGCAGCTCAGGGACTAGCGGGAGAACGACCTACGAGCAGTACTTC. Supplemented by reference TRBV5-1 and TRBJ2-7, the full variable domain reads KAGVTQTPRYLIKTRGQQVTLSCSPISGHRSVSWYQQTPGQGLQFLFEYFSETQRNKGNFPGRFSGRQFSNSRSEMNVSTLELGDSALYLCASSSGTSGRTTYEQYFGPGTRLTVT.

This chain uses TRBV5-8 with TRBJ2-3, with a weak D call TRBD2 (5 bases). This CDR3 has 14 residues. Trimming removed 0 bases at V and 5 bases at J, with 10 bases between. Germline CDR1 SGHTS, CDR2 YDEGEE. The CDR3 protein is CASSLGTAKDTQYF. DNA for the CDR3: TGTGCCAGCAGCTTGGGGACTGCCAAAGATACGCAGTATTTT.

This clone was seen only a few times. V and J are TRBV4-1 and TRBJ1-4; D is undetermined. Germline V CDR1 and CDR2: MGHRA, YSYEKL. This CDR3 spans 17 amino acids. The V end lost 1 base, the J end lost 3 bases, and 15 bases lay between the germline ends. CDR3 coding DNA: TGCGCCAGCAGCCAAGGATCGGCCGGGTCTGCTAATGAAAAACTGTTTTTT. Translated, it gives CASSQGSAGSANEKLFF.

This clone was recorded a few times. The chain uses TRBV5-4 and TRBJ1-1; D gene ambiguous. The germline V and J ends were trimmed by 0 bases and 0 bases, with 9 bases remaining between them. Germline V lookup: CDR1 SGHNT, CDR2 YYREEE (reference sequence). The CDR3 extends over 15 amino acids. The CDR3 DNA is TGTGCCAGCAGCTTGGCCCAGCAGGTGAACACTGAAGCTTTCTTT. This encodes CASSLAQQVNTEAFF.

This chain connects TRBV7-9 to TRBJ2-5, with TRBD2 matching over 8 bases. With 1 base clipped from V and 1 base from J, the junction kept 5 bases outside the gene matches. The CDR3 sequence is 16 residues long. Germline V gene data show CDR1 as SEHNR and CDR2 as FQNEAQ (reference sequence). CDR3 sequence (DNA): TGTGCCAGCAGCTTAGAGGGACTAGTTGGCCAAGAGACCCAGTACTTC. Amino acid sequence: CASSLEGLVGQETQYF.

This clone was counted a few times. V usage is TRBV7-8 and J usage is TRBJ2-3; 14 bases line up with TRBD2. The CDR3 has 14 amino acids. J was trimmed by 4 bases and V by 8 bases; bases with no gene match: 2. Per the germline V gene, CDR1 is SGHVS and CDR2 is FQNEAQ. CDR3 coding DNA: TGTGCCAGCGGACTAGCGGGAGGCGCAGATACGCAGTATTTT. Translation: CASGLAGGADTQYF.

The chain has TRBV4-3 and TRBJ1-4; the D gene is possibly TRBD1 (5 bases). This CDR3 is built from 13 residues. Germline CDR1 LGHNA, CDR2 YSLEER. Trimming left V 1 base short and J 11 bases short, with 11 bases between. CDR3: CASSQGTYGKLFF. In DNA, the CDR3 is TGCGCCAGCAGCCAAGGGACATATGGGAAACTGTTTTTT.

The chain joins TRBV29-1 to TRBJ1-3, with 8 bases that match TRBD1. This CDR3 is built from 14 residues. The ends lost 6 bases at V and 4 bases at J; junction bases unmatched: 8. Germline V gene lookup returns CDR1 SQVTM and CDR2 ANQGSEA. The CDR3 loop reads CSVNDRGGGNTIYF. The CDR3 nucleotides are TGCAGCGTCAATGACAGGGGAGGCGGAAACACCATATATTTT.

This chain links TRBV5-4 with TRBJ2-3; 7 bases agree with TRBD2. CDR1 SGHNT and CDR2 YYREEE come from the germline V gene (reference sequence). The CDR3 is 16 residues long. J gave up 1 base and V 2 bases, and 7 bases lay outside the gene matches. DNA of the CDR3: TGTGCCAGCAGCTTAAGTACTGGGGGGGGCACAGATACGCAGTATTTT. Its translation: CASSLSTGGGTDTQYF.

DNA for the CDR3: TGCGCCAGCAGCCAAGTAGCCGGGGGAAACACCGGGGAGCTGTTTTTT. This translates into CASSQVAGGNTGELFF. The chain couples TRBV4-1 to TRBJ2-2; a possible D gene is TRBD2 (6 bases). The CDR3 consists of 16 residues. Per the germline V gene, CDR1 is MGHRA and CDR2 is YSYEKL. Trimming took 1 base from V and 2 from J, leaving 11 bases between them.

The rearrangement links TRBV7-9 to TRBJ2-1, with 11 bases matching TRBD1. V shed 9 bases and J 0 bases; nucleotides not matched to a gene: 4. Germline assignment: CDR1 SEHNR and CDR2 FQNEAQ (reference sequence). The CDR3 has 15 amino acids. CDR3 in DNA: TGTGCCAGTCCCGGGACAGGGGGCTCCTACAATGAGCAGTTCTTC. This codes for CASPGTGGSYNEQFF.

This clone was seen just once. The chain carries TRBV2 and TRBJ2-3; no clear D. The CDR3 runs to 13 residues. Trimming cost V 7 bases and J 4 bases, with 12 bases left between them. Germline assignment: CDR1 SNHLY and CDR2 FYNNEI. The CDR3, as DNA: TGTGCCAGCAATCTCTTAAGCGCAGATACGCAGTATTTT. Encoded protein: CASNLLSADTQYF.

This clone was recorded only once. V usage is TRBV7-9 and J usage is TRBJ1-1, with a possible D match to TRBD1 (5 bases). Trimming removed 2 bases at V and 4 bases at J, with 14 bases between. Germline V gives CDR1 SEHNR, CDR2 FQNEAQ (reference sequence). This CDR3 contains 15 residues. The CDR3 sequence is CASSLSSRGFTEAFF. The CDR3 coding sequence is TGTGCCAGCAGCTTATCCTCAAGGGGTTTCACTGAAGCTTTCTTT.

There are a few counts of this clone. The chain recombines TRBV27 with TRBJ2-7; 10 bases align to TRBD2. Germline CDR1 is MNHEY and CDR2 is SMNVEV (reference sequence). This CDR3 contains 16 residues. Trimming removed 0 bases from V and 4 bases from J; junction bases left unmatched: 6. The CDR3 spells CASSLSQREGRYEQYF. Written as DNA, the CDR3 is TGTGCCAGCAGTTTATCCCAGCGGGAGGGCCGATACGAGCAGTACTTC.

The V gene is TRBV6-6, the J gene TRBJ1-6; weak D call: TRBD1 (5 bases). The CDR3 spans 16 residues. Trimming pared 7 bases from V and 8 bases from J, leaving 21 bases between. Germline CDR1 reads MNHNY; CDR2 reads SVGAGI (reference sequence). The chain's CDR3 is CASTYVAGAVDSPLHF. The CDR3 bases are TGTGCCAGCACCTACGTGGCTGGGGCAGTAGATTCACCCCTCCACTTT.

The DNA of the CDR3 is TGTGCCAGTTCCCCCCTCGCGCTAGCGGGAGTCGAGCAGTACTTC. This encodes CASSPLALAGVEQYF. This chain joins TRBV28 and TRBJ2-7, with TRBD2 identical over 10 bases. V trimming: 9 bases; J trimming: 6 bases; junction bases outside the gene matches: 14. Germline values: CDR1 MDHEN, CDR2 SYDVKM. This CDR3 contains 15 residues.

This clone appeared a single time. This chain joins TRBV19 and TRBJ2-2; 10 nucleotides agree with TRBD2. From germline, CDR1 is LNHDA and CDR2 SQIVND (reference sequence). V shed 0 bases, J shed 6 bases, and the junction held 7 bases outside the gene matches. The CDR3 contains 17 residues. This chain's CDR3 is CASSIEASGSFAGELFF. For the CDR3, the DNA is TGTGCCAGTAGTATAGAGGCTAGCGGGAGCTTTGCCGGGGAGCTGTTTTTT.

The CDR3 reads CASSQDPLALYEQYF. The CDR3, as DNA: TGTGCCAGCAGCCAAGATCCCCTAGCCCTCTACGAGCAGTACTTC. The chain links TRBV4-2 to TRBJ2-5; D is perhaps TRBD2 (5 bases). The J call may be wrong; the DNA end is better matched by TRBJ2-7. The length of the CDR3 is 15 residues. CDR1 LGHNA and CDR2 YNFKEQ come from the germline V gene.

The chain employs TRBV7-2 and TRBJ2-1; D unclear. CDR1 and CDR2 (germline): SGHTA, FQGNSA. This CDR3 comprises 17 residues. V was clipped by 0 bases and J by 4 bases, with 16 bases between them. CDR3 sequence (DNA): TGTGCCAGCAGCTTAGCGCTACTACGACTGGCTTACAATGAGCAGTTCTTC. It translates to CASSLALLRLAYNEQFF.

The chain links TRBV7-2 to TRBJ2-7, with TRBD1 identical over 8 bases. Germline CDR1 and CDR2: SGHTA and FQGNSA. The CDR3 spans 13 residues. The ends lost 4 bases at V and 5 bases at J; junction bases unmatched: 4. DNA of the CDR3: TGTGCCAGCAGCTCTGGACAGGGAAACGAGCAGTACTTC. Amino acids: CASSSGQGNEQYF.

The CDR3 DNA reads as TGTGCCAGCAGCCCAGACAGGGACTACGAGCAGTACTTC. Amino acid sequence: CASSPDRDYEQYF. V usage is TRBV11-2 and J usage is TRBJ2-7; the match to TRBD1 covers 7 bases. The CDR3 length is 13 residues. The V segment lost 5 bases and the J segment 3 bases; nucleotides outside the gene matches: 4. Germline V gene sequence: CDR1 SGHAT, CDR2 FQNNGV. Looking up the rest from reference TRBV11-2 and TRBJ2-7 gives the full variable domain: EAGVAQSPRYKIIEKRQSVAFWCNPISGHATLYWYQQILGQGPKLLIQFQNNGVVDDSQLPKDRFSAERLKGVDSTLKIQPAKLEDSAVYLCASSPDRDYEQYFGPGTRLTVT.

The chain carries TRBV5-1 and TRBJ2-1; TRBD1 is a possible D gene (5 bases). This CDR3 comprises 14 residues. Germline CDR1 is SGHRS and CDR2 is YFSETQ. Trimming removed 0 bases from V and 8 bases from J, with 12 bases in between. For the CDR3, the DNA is TGCGCCAGCAGCTTGGGGGGCACCCGGGATGAGCAGTTCTTC. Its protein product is CASSLGGTRDEQFF.

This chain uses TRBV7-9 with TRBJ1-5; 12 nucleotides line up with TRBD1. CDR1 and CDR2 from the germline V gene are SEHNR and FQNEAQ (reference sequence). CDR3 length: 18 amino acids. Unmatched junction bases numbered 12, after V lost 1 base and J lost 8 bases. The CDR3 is CASSLEGRGQGARKPQHF. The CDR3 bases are TGTGCCAGCAGCTTAGAGGGTAGGGGACAGGGGGCGAGGAAGCCCCAGCATTTT.